The text below deals with one T cell receptor beta chain. The antigen it binds to is not known. No much larger clone is present one base from it, and per-base qualities are unavailable. Genomic DNA was isolated using the Qiagen DNeasy kit from unsorted PBMCs as well as from negatively selected CD4+ and CD8+ fractions. TCR beta CDR3 regions were amplified by immunoSEQ multiplex PCR using primers annealing to V and J segments. A synthetic immune receptor repertoire was used to minimize amplification bias, and any residual bias was removed computationally once sequencing was done. For the original study's pipeline: Custom Python scripts were used to quantify repertoire diversity as the Shannon entropy index. Unsorted, CD4+ and CD8+ repertoires were examined separately, except in combined analyses, for which CD4+ and CD8+ sequences were merged in silico. Clonal expansion was defined as at least a 2-fold frequency increase after treatment relative to C1D1, with a pseudocount of 0.5 for undetected baseline clones. Singleton clones were defined as clones with 0 or 1 copy at C1D1, and non-singleton clones were defined as clones with 2 or more copies. Clones expanded in unsorted samples were labelled as CD4+, CD8+ or unknown by matching protein sequences in sorted samples from the same patient. Wilcoxon tests on paired samples were used to test changes in diversity from C1D1 to C4D1. TCRdb's version of the immuneACCESS table is confined to in-frame rearrangements and falls short of the full clone set. An unresolved V gene accounts for under half of the shortfall where checked; the remainder is of unknown origin. The V and J calls and the clone size are those of that table, but D and trimming were determined from the DNA. The sample records tens of thousands of clones, about 89% of which are singletons. The ten largest clones capture roughly 21% of the sample.

The data stem from a study of PD-1 blockade in classical Hodgkin lymphoma (TCRdb year 2020). Looking at the study overall: Nivolumab dosing was 3 mg/kg intravenously every 2 weeks, continuing until either disease progression or unacceptable toxicity. To define a peripheral blood immune signature of response to PD-1 blockade in classical Hodgkin lymphoma, the study combined TCR beta sequencing with CyTOF. The paper's findings and limits, for the study overall: The study was limited to a single clinical trial cohort, and causes of repertoire differences, possibly disease activity or prior therapy, remained undefined. Trial patients achieving complete response had baseline diversity similar to newly diagnosed patients, whereas partial responders and progressors had significantly lower diversity. Lower diversity was observed in patients in whom nivolumab was started less than 1 year after ASCT, and these patients were excluded from later analyses so that confounding by immune reconstitution would be avoided. CD4+ but not CD8+ TCR diversity rose significantly by C4D1 (p=0.0027 vs p=0.16), most apparent in complete responders (p=0.02). Baseline TCR diversity was reported to be lower in newly diagnosed patients than in healthy donors, and even lower in relapsed/refractory patients.

V loses 5 bases, J loses 1 base, and the germline ends lie 12 bases apart. CDR1 LNHDA and CDR2 SQIVND are derived from the germline V gene (reference sequence). The CDR3 has 14 amino acids, counting the end cysteine and phenylalanine. Only the CDR3 portion is preserved as DNA: 42 bases, with reading frame beginning at the first base. Interpreted using the paper, the time point label stands for: cycle 1 day 1 (C1D1), immediately before nivolumab initiation. Every trial patient had relapsed after autologous stem cell transplantation, and cohorts A, B and C differed in prior brentuximab vedotin exposure. The trial cohort included some 53 patients with relapsed/refractory classical Hodgkin lymphoma, and each patient had a best overall response of complete response, partial response or progressive disease. In the multi-cohort phase II CheckMate 205 trial, trial patients received single-agent nivolumab. An independent review committee assessed best overall response using the 2007 International Working Group response criteria. Trial PBMCs were collected immediately before nivolumab initiation (C1D1) and during therapy at cycle 2 day 1 and cycle 4 day 1. After peripheral blood was drawn into 8 mL Vacutainer Cell Preparation Tubes, PBMCs were isolated by centrifugation and then cryopreserved.

The input for sequencing was peripheral blood mononuclear cells (PBMCs), taken at baseline. The rearrangement joined TRBV19 to TRBJ2-7, and the D gene may be TRBD1, 6 bases matching. The TCR originated in a human donor with classical Hodgkin lymphoma. The CDR3 sequence is CASSPQTGSYEQYF. The DNA reads as follows: TGTGCCAGTAGTCCCCAGACAGGATCCTACGAGCAGTACTTC. Supplemented by the reference TRBV19 and TRBJ2-7 proteins around the CDR3, the complete variable domain is DGGITQSPKYLFRKEGQNVTLSCEQNLNHDAMYWYRQDPGQGLRLIYYSQIVNDFQKGDIAEGYSVSREKKESFPLTVTSAQKNPTAFYLCASSPQTGSYEQYFGPGTRLTVT.